A selection of T cell receptor beta chains follows, all from one sample in a study of CD8 T cells in Susac syndrome. TCRdb processed the immunoSEQ multiplex PCR reads anew with MiXCR; each CDR3 protein has one entry. The table shows about 240,000 distinct CDR3 sequences, with 90% to 96% occurring only once. The sequencing sample was made of CD4+ T cells from PBMCs. These receptors came from a human donor with Susac syndrome. CDR3s include the opening cysteine and the closing phenylalanine or tryptophan. D genes are given only for firm matches. Part of the rows lack a size; the others show once, few, many or a class for expanded clones.

.	TRBV20-1	TRBJ2-3	.	CSARDRISPDTQYF	TGCAGTGCTAGAGATCGGATTAGCCCAGATACGCAGTATTTT
.	TRBV29-1	TRBJ2-7	.	CSVDTTGSGEQYF	TGCAGCGTTGATACGACAGGTTCAGGGGAGCAGTACTTC
.	TRBV7-2	TRBJ2-5	TRBD1	CASSLVGDRVETQYF	TGTGCCAGCAGCTTAGTGGGGGACAGGGTAGAGACCCAGTACTTC
once	TRBV2	TRBJ2-5	.	CAMRGPLRETQYF	TGTGCCATGCGGGGGCCCCTCAGAGAGACCCAGTACTTC
.	TRBV12-3/TRBV12-4	TRBJ2-1	.	CASTQRSYNEQFF	TGTGCCAGCACACAGCGGTCCTACAATGAGCAGTTCTTC
.	TRBV27	TRBJ2-7	.	CASRGRSVYEQYF	TGTGCCAGCAGGGGGCGAAGCGTCTACGAGCAGTACTTC
once	TRBV5-1	TRBJ2-7	.	CASSLQRSGGASYEQYF	TGCGCCAGCAGCTTGCAACGTTCGGGCGGGGCCTCCTACGAGCAGTACTTC
.	TRBV19	TRBJ2-5	.	CASRRDPAWSTQYF	TGTGCCAGTAGACGGGACCCAGCTTGGTCGACCCAGTACTTC
.	TRBV15	TRBJ2-1	.	CATSSGGTDVKEQFF	TGTGCCACCAGCAGTGGAGGGACAGACGTCAAGGAGCAGTTCTTC
.	TRBV27	TRBJ1-1	.	CASRLGTLNTEAFF	TGTGCCAGCAGACTCGGGACGTTAAACACTGAAGCTTTCTTT
.	TRBV29-1	TRBJ1-5	TRBD1	CSVGDRLNQPQHF	TGCAGCGTTGGGGACAGATTGAATCAGCCCCAGCATTTT
.	TRBV5-1	TRBJ2-3	.	CASSPTRTTDTQYF	TGCGCCAGCAGCCCCACCAGGACCACAGATACGCAGTATTTT
.	TRBV6-6	TRBJ1-4	TRBD1	CASSHRGAEEKLFF	TGTGCCAGCAGTCACAGGGGAGCGGAAGAAAAACTGTTTTTT
.	TRBV3-1	TRBJ1-5	.	CASSRKGSDNQPQHF	TGTGCCAGCAGCCGGAAAGGGTCGGACAATCAGCCCCAGCATTTT
.	TRBV4-1	TRBJ1-5	.	CASSQVYNQPQHF	TGCGCCAGCAGCCAAGTGTACAATCAGCCCCAGCATTTT
few	TRBV20-1	TRBJ1-1	.	CSARVGSLNTEAFF	TGCAGTGCTAGAGTTGGCAGCCTTAACACTGAAGCTTTCTTT
.	TRBV11-2	TRBJ1-1	.	CASSLEAGGSTEAFF	TGTGCCAGCAGCTTAGAGGCAGGAGGGTCCACTGAAGCTTTCTTT
.	TRBV5-4	TRBJ2-7	TRBD2	CASSPPGLAGYSSYEQYF	TGTGCCAGCAGCCCTCCGGGACTAGCGGGATACAGTTCCTACGAGCAGTACTTC
.	TRBV29-1	TRBJ2-1	.	CSVVDQGGYNEQFF	TGCAGCGTTGTTGATCAGGGAGGCTACAATGAGCAGTTCTTC
.	TRBV11-2	TRBJ1-2	TRBD1	CASSSRGQAYYGYTF	TGTGCCAGCAGCTCCAGAGGACAGGCCTACTATGGCTACACCTTC
once	TRBV10-2	TRBJ1-2	.	CASRDGEYYGYTF	TGCGCCAGCAGGGACGGAGAGTACTATGGCTACACCTTC
.	TRBV29-1	TRBJ1-2	.	CSVEAQKDNYGYTF	TGCAGCGTTGAAGCCCAGAAGGACAACTATGGCTACACCTTC
.	TRBV3-1	TRBJ2-5	.	CASSQRETQYF	TGTGCCAGCAGCCAAAGAGAGACCCAGTACTTC
.	TRBV5-1	TRBJ2-5	.	CATSRANTQETQYF	TGCGCCACCAGCCGGGCTAACACCCAAGAGACCCAGTACTTC
.	TRBV5-8	TRBJ2-3	.	CASSWGHTDTQYF	TGTGCCAGCAGCTGGGGTCATACAGATACGCAGTATTTT